This T cell receptor (beta chain) originates from a study of blood T cell repertoires in COVID-19. Background on the study: Sample material is recorded as cDNA or gDNA derived from T cells, B-cell-depleted T cells, or PBMCs.

Participant reports of clinical history set cohort assignment. V lost 0 bases, J lost 2 bases, and 8 bases lay in between. The CDR3 spans 14 residues. Germline lookup yields CDR1 LGHNA and CDR2 YSLEER. The method was immunoSEQ multiplex PCR; TCRdb's version includes in-frame clones alone and lacks a portion of them. The data contain about 400,000 clones, around 87% of them singletons. The gene calls are TRBV4-3 and TRBJ2-7; D ambiguous. Input material: PBMCs or T cells enriched from blood (not recorded which). The origin of this receptor is a woman aged 50 to 60 who had recovered from COVID-19. This chain's CDR3 is CASSQDYETYEQYF. The CDR3 coding sequence is TGCGCCAGCAGCCAAGATTACGAGACCTACGAGCAGTACTTC.